This TCR beta chain emerged from a study of cytomegalovirus exposure and HLA in healthy donors. Primers included in the PCR were 60 Vbeta and 13 Jbeta primers. The data were produced by immunoSEQ multiplex PCR, yet TCRdb's version contains in-frame clones alone and is incomplete. The table records about 230,000 clones, around 78% of them present only once. CDR1 is SGDLS and CDR2 is YYNGEE in the germline V gene. Trimming removed 0 bases at V and 1 base at J, with 12 bases between. The CDR3 consists of 16 residues. Sequencing was carried out using PBMCs. The TCR originated in a boy younger than 18 in good health and CMV-seronegative. The chain couples TRBV9 to TRBJ2-3, with a tentative D call TRBD2 (5 bases). The CDR3, as DNA: TGTGCCAGCAGCGTAGTTTTCGGGGTTGGCACAGATACGCAGTATTTT. Its translation is CASSVVFGVGTDTQYF.